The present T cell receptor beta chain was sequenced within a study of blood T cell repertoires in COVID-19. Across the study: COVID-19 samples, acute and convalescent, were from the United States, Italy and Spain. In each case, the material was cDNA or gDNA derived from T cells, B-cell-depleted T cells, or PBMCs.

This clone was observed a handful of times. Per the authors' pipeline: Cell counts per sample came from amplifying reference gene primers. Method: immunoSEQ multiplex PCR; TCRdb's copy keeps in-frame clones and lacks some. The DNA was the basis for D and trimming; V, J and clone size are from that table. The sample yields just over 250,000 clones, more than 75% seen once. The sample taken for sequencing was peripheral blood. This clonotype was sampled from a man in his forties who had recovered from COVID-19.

The CDR3 region has the DNA TGTGCCAGCAGCTTAGCCTCCTTCGGGACTGCTGGAAACACCATATATTTT. Amino acid sequence: CASSLASFGTAGNTIYF. V usage is TRBV7-6 and J usage is TRBJ1-3; TRBD1 might be the D (5 bases). Trimming removed 0 bases at V and 2 bases at J, with 14 bases between. This CDR3 comprises 17 residues. Germline assignment: CDR1 SGHVS and CDR2 FNYEAQ. The full variable domain, rest sourced from reference TRBV7-6 and TRBJ1-3, is GAGVSQSPRYKVTKRGQDVALRCDPISGHVSLYWYRQALGQGPEFLTYFNYEAQQDKSGLPNDRFSAERPEGSISTLTIQRTEQRDSAMYRCASSLASFGTAGNTIYFGEGSWLTVV.